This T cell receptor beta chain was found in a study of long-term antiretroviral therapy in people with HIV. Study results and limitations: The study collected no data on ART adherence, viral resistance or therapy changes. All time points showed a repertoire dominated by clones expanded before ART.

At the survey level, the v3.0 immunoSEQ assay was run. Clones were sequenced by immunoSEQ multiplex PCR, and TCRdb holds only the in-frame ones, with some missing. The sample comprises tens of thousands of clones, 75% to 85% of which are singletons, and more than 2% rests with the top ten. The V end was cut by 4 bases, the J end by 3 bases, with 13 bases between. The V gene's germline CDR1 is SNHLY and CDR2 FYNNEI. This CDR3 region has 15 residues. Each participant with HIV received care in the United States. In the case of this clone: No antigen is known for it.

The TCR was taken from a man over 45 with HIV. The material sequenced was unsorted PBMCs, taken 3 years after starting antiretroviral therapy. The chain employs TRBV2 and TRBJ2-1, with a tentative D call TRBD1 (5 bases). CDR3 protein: CASSAGPAGYNEQFF. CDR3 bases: TGTGCCAGCAGTGCAGGGCCGGCCGGCTACAATGAGCAGTTCTTC.